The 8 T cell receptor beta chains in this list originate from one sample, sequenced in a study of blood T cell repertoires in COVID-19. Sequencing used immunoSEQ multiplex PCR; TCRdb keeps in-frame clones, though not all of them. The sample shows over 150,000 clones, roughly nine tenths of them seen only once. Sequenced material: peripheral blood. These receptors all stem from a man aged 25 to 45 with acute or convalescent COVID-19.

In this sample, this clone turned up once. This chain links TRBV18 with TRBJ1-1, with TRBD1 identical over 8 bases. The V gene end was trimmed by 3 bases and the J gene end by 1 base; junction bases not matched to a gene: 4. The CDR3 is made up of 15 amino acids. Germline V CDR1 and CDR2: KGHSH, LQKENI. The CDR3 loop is CASSPRTGPNTEAFF. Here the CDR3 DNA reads TGTGCCAGCTCACCTAGGACAGGGCCGAACACTGAAGCTTTCTTT.

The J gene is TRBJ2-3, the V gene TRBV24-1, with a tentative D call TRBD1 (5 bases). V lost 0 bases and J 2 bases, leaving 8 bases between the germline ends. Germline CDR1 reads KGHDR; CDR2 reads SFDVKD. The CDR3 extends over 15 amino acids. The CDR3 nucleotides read TGTGCCACCAGTGATTTGCTCGGACACACAGATACGCAGTATTTT. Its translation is CATSDLLGHTDTQYF.

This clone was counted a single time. Here the CDR3 reads CASSSRESQGYTF. CDR3 DNA sequence: TGTGCCAGCAGTTCCCGGGAGAGCCAGGGCTACACCTTC. J is TRBJ1-2 and V is TRBV6-5; D unclear. This CDR3 contains 13 residues. Per germline, CDR1 MNHEY and CDR2 SVGAGI. The V gene lost 4 bases and the J gene lost 8 bases, with 14 bases spanning the gap.

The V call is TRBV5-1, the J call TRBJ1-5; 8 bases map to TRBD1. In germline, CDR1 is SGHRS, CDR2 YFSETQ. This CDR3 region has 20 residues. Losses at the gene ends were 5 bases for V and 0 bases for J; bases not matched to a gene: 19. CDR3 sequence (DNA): TGCGCCAGCAGGTATTGTAGAGTACCAGGGGGCTCGTATAGCAATCAGCCCCAGCATTTT. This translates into CASRYCRVPGGSYSNQPQHF.

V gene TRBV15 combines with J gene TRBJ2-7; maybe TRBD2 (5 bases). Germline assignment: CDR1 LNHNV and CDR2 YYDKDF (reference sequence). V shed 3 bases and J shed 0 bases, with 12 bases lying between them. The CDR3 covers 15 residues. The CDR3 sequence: CATSSSSGNSYEQYF. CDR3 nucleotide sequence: TGTGCCACCAGCAGCTCTTCCGGGAACTCCTACGAGCAGTACTTC.

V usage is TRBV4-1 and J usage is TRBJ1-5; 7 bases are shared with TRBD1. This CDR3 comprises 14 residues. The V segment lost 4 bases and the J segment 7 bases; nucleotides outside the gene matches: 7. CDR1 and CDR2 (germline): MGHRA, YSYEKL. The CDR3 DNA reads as TGCGCCAGCAGCCTCGGTCAGGGGGAACAGCCCCAGCATTTT. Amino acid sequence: CASSLGQGEQPQHF.

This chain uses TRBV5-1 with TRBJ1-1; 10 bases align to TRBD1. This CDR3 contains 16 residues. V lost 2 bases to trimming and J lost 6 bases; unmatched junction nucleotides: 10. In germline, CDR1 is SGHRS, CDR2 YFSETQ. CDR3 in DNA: TGCGCCAGCAGCTTTTGGACAGGGGGGAGGTCCGCTGAAGCTTTCTTT. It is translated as CASSFWTGGRSAEAFF.

The CDR3 sequence: CASSDRSGANVLTF. The CDR3 bases are TGTGCCAGCAGCGACAGGTCCGGGGCCAACGTCCTGACTTTC. The J gene is TRBJ2-6, the V gene TRBV28, with D tentatively TRBD1 (6 bases). This CDR3 contains 14 residues. CDR1 and CDR2 from the germline V gene are MDHEN and SYDVKM. Trimming cost V 6 bases and J 4 bases, with 10 bases left between them. The full variable domain, completed using reference TRBV28 and TRBJ2-6, is DVKVTQSSRYLVKRTGEKVFLECVQDMDHENMFWYRQDPGLGLRLIYFSYDVKMKEKGDIPEGYSVSREKKERFSLILESASTNQTSMYLCASSDRSGANVLTFGAGSRLTVL.